This TCR beta chain was sequenced in a study of blood T cells in healthy people across ages (dated by TCRdb to between 2014 and 2016). Concerning the study at large: In model experiments, template switching captured roughly one uniquely barcoded TCR beta cDNA molecule for every two T cells. Using deep sequencing normalized with unique cDNA molecular identifiers, the study measured how TCR beta repertoire diversity changes with age. Four age groups were formed from the donors: young (average approximately 15 years), middle-aged (approximately 40), aged (about 62) and long-lived (around 82). Donors of different ages were randomly distributed across sequencing lanes to avoid experimental bias. Using the same blood draw, the study looked at two additional independent replicas of 1 million unique cDNA reads for two donors, one aged 18 to 30 and the other aged 80 or older. The full study reports these points: Estimates of total diversity from one million sequenced T cells were regarded as lower bounds and underestimates. Conclusive comparison of naive and antigen-experienced compartments was prevented by the profiling of bulk unsorted PBMCs. As age increased, observed TCR beta diversity per million T cells dropped in a roughly linear way, and a significant reduction was already evident by age about 36. Compared with the aged group, the long-lived group had more naive CD4+ T cells, fewer expanded clones and increased TCR diversity, suggesting age selection. Because the CMV infection status of the donors was unknown, age-related changes in expanded clonotypes may potentially have been confounded. The percentage of naive T cells measured by flow cytometry correlated strongly with observed TCR beta diversity.

The germline V gene (reference sequence) supplies CDR1 DFQATT and CDR2 SNEGSKA. The CDR3, cysteine through phenylalanine, is 10 amino acids long. This entry keeps only the CDR3 DNA: 30 bases, framed from base 1. Between the V and J ends, shortened by 5 bases and 3 bases respectively, the junction contains 4 bases. Points on this clonotype: Its target antigen remains unknown. No much larger clone is present one base from it, and per-base qualities are unavailable.

Libraries were made using 5' RACE. The sequencer was an Illumina HiSeq 2500. A second PCR of about 7 to 12 cycles was performed with a sample-barcoded 5' primer and a J-beta primer mix. A template-switch 5' adaptor carrying 12 random nucleotides introduced a unique molecular identifier onto each TCR beta cDNA molecule. Each sample yielded at least 2.5 million CDR3-containing paired-end reads. First-strand cDNA was synthesized from all RNA with the Mint cDNA synthesis kit, primed by a TRBC-specific oligonucleotide. Following uracil-DNA glycosylase treatment, all cDNA underwent a first 18-cycle PCR with the universal primers M1SS and BC2_uni_R. In the paper's pipeline: Normalization of each sample was performed by random selection of 1 million high-quality reads, each carrying a distinct molecular identifier. Reads sharing molecular identifiers were discarded rather than binned into consensus sequences. MiTCR, run with a Q25 quality threshold and the strictest error-elimination algorithm, handled CDR3 identification, clonotype clustering and error correction. A nonparametric unseen species model with Euler transformation was used to estimate lower-bound total TCR beta diversity. TCRdb applied fastp at Q25 and MiXCR to the public reads, then kept only in-frame beta chains. Each CDR3 protein appears once, grouped with its most common genes and DNA. Clone size and V and J calls follow TCRdb, not the original study. This sample is represented by hundreds of thousands of distinct CDR3 sequences; more than 55% of them were singletons. Of the sample, roughly 26% is held by the ten largest clones.

Donors were 39 systemically healthy Caucasian individuals from Russia aged roughly 6 to 100 years. Around 9.9 milliliters of peripheral blood were collected from each donor into EDTA-treated Vacutainer tubes. Ficoll-Paque density-gradient centrifugation was used to isolate PBMCs, with at least 6 million per sample. Trizol reagent was used to extract total RNA from PBMCs, with at least 5.5 micrograms per sample. Naive CD45RAhigh/CD27high T cell percentages were measured by flow cytometry on a PBMC aliquot from every donor. The TCR originated in a man aged 35-49 years in good health. The sequenced material came from blood. The rearranged segments are TRBV20-1 and TRBJ2-5; the D segment cannot be called with confidence. The sequenced DNA is TGCAGTGCTTCAAAAGAGACCCAGTACTTC. Its amino acids are CSASKETQYF.